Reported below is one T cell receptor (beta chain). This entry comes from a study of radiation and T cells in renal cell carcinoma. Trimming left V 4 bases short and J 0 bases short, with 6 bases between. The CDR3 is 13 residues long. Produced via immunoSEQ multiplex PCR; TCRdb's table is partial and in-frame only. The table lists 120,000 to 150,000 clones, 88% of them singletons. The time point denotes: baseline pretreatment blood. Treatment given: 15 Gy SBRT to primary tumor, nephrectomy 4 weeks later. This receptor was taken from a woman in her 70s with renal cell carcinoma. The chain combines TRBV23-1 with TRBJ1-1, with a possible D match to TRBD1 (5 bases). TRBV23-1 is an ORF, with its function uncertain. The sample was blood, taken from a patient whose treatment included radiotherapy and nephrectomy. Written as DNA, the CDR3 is TGCGCCAGCAGTCGGGGGGTGAACACTGAAGCTTTCTTT. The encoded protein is CASSRGVNTEAFF.